This entry concerns a single T cell receptor beta chain. As yet, its antigen is unknown. This sample is part of a study of OX40 agonist ivuxolimab in advanced cancers. Study in general: The drug used for patients, ivuxolimab, was an agonistic anti-OX40 (CD134) antibody.

Findings and caveats of the study: Mean expanded clone counts were higher in CD8+ than CD4+ T cells.

Sequencing used immunoSEQ multiplex PCR; TCRdb keeps in-frame clones, though not all of them. The sample shows 40,000 to 45,000 clones, about 80% of them seen only once. Germline V CDR1 and CDR2: LGHNT, FRNRAP. With 6 bases clipped from V and 5 bases from J, the junction kept 9 bases outside the gene matches. There are 15 residues in the CDR3. The chain links TRBV12-5 to TRBJ2-5, with TRBD1 identical over 10 bases. The clonotype originates from an adult with an advanced solid tumor such as melanoma, head and neck, liver or kidney cancer. Sequenced here: CD4+ or CD8+ T cells sorted from blood, sampled in a trial of the OX40 agonist ivuxolimab. The CDR3 is CASGHGTGVRETQYF. CDR3 bases: TGTGCTAGTGGCCACGGGACAGGGGTTAGGGAGACCCAGTACTTC.